These 19 T cell receptor beta chains originate from one sample sequenced in a study of T-cell reconstitution after alpha-beta-depleted transplantation in children. The library targeted TCRbeta and was prepared with unique molecular identifiers. TCRdb processed the PCR reads anew with MiXCR; each CDR3 protein has one entry. Of just over 200,000 distinct CDR3 sequences listed, roughly 9.1% were seen once; the top ten hold 35% to 40%. Source: PBMCs, mostly from graft donor cells, taken 360 days after TCRalphabeta/CD19-depleted stem cell transplant. Every receptor here comes from a male patient aged 2-15 years who had a stem cell transplant for acute myeloid leukemia, so the T cells may come from the graft donor.

This clonotype has just a few counts. The gene calls are TRBV5-6 and TRBJ2-7; 7 positions match TRBD1. The junction had 9 bases not matched to a gene; V was cut back by 7 bases and J by 2 bases. The CDR3 consists of 14 residues. CDR1 SGHDT and CDR2 YYEEEE come from the germline V gene. The CDR3 sequence: CASGSYRGPYEQYV. The CDR3 bases are TGTGCCAGCGGGTCTTACAGGGGACCCTACGAGCAGTACGTC.

In this sample, this clonotype turned up a few times. The chain combines TRBV20-1 with TRBJ2-3, with TRBD2 matching 14 bases. CDR3 length equals 17 residues. J gave up 1 base and V 3 bases, and 6 bases lay outside the gene matches. The germline gives CDR1 DFQATT, CDR2 SNEGSKA (reference sequence). In DNA, the CDR3 is TGCAGTGCTAGGAGACTAGCGGGAGGGCCGGGCACAGATACGCAGTATTTT. This gives the protein CSARRLAGGPGTDTQYF.

This clonotype showed up many times. The gene calls are TRBV7-8 and TRBJ2-1; tentatively, D is TRBD2 (6 bases). Trimming pared 9 bases from V and 2 bases from J, leaving 14 bases between. This CDR3 has 14 amino acids. Germline lookup yields CDR1 SGHVS and CDR2 FQNEAQ. The CDR3 region has the DNA TGTGCCAGTAAACAGCGGGCGGCCTACAATGAGCAGTTCTTC. Residues: CASKQRAAYNEQFF. The variable domain in full, with the rest retrieved from reference TRBV7-8 and TRBJ2-1, is GAGVSQSPRYKVAKRGQDVALRCDPISGHVSLFWYQQALGQGPEFLTYFQNEAQLDKSGLPSDRFFAERPEGSVSTLKIQRTQQEDSAVYLCASKQRAAYNEQFFGPGTRLTVL.

This clonotype appeared many times. The chain recombines TRBV6-1 with TRBJ2-3; D is unresolved. With 9 bases removed from V and 2 bases from J, the gap between germline ends came to 12 bases. Germline V CDR1 and CDR2: MNHNS, SASEGT. The CDR3 is 13 residues long. For the CDR3, the DNA is TGTGCCAGTATGGCATCCTACACAGATACGCAGTATTTT. This translates into CASMASYTDTQYF.

This clonotype came up many times. The chain links TRBV30 to TRBJ1-1, with D perhaps TRBD1 (5 bases). Germline V gene sequence: CDR1 GTSNPN, CDR2 SVGIG (reference sequence). CDR3 length: 10 amino acids. This chain's CDR3 is CAWGRTEAFF. In DNA, the CDR3 is TGTGCTTGGGGGAGGACTGAAGCTTTCTTT.

The chain combines TRBV5-1 with TRBJ2-7, with 11 positions matching TRBD2. This CDR3 spans 16 amino acids. V dropped 4 bases and J dropped 1; count of bases not matched to a gene: 7. CDR1 is SGHRS, CDR2 YFSETQ, per germline. Here the CDR3 reads CASSGGLAGNSYEQYF. DNA of the CDR3: TGCGCCAGCAGCGGAGGACTAGCGGGCAATTCCTACGAGCAGTACTTC.

V usage is TRBV7-6 and J usage is TRBJ2-7; 10 positions agree with TRBD2. The trim removed 4 bases at V and 6 bases at J, leaving 12 bases unmatched. Germline V CDR1 and CDR2: SGHVS, FNYEAQ. The CDR3 extends over 16 amino acids. The CDR3 spells CASSSPRAGGNREQYF. As DNA, the CDR3 is TGTGCCAGCAGCTCACCCCGAGCGGGAGGGAACCGCGAGCAGTACTTC.

This chain connects TRBV30 to TRBJ2-2; D ambiguous. This CDR3 contains 12 residues. Trimming removed 2 bases at V and 7 bases at J, with 8 bases between. Germline V gives CDR1 GTSNPN, CDR2 SVGIG (reference sequence). CDR3 nucleotides: TGTGCCTGGAGTCCAAGCGTCGGGGAGCTGTTTTTT. Its translation is CAWSPSVGELFF. Looking up the rest from reference TRBV30 and TRBJ2-2 gives the full variable domain: SQTIHQWPATLVQPVGSPLSLECTVEGTSNPNLYWYRQAAGRGLQLLFYSVGIGQISSEVPQNLSASRPQDRQFILSSKKLLLSDSGFYLCAWSPSVGELFFGEGSRLTVL.

This clonotype was seen repeatedly, ten times or more. The chain recombines TRBV29-1 with TRBJ2-7; D uncertain. CDR1 and CDR2 from the germline V gene are SQVTM and ANQGSEA. Trimming stripped 4 bases from V and 0 bases from J, with 4 bases between. CDR3 size: 11 residues. The CDR3, as DNA: TGCAGCGTTGTCGGCTCCTACGAGCAGTACGTC. It codes for CSVVGSYEQYV.

The table lists this clonotype with a few counts. The chain is built from TRBV12-3 or TRBV12-4 and TRBJ2-4, with D possibly TRBD1 on 5 matching bases. V lost 2 bases to trimming and J lost 2 bases, with 16 bases between them. This CDR3 has 17 residues. The CDR3 reads CASSLWWWQGSKNIQYF. The CDR3 DNA reads TGTGCCAGCAGTTTATGGTGGTGGCAGGGTTCCAAAAACATTCAGTACTTC.

The rearrangement links TRBV15 to TRBJ2-5, with D possibly being TRBD1 or TRBD2 (5 bases each). The germline gives CDR1 LNHNV, CDR2 YYDKDF (reference sequence). V lost 5 bases and J lost 4, with 23 bases in between. This CDR3 region has 17 residues. The CDR3 here is CATSLLSGTRSGETQYF. As DNA, the CDR3 is TGTGCCACCAGCCTTTTGTCCGGGACCCGGAGCGGAGAGACCCAGTACTTC. Using reference TRBV15 and TRBJ2-5 for the parts outside the CDR3, the full variable domain is DAMVIQNPRYQVTQFGKPVTLSCSQTLNHNVMYWYQQKSSQAPKLLFHYYDKDFNNEADTPDNFQSRRPNTSFCFLDIRSPGLGDTAMYLCATSLLSGTRSGETQYFGPGTRLLVL.

This clonotype was seen ten or more times. The chain combines TRBV24-1 with TRBJ2-3; 7 bases are a match to TRBD1. This CDR3 comprises 13 residues. CDR1 is KGHDR and CDR2 is SFDVKD in the germline V gene. Trimming took 5 bases from V and 6 from J; bases not matched to a gene: 4. The CDR3 loop reads CATSGPQGDTQYF. The CDR3 DNA sequence: TGTGCCACCAGTGGTCCACAGGGGGATACGCAGTATTTT.

This clonotype was recorded at least ten times. The chain joins TRBV6-5 to TRBJ1-1; no firm D call. Germline-derived CDR1 and CDR2 are MNHEY and SVGAGI. V was clipped by 6 bases and J by 0 bases, with 14 bases between them. The CDR3 has 15 residues. CDR3: CASRYSVSMNTEAFF. The CDR3 coding sequence is TGTGCCAGCAGGTATTCAGTCTCCATGAACACTGAAGCTTTCTTT.

This clonotype occurred many times. The chain has TRBV3-1 and TRBJ1-1; 7 bases align to TRBD1. Germline CDR1 reads LGHDT; CDR2 reads YNNKEL (reference sequence). After removal of 2 bases from V and 7 bases from J, the junction contained 7 bases not matched to a gene. CDR3 size: 14 residues. The CDR3 DNA follows: TGTGCCAGCAGCCAAAGACAGGGTCGAAATGAAGCTTTCTTT. It translates to CASSQRQGRNEAFF.

Many counts were recorded for this clonotype. This chain uses TRBV12-3 or TRBV12-4 with TRBJ1-1; TRBD1 matches 8 bases. Unmatched junction bases numbered 3, after V lost 5 bases and J lost 1 base. The CDR3 runs 14 residues. CDR3 DNA sequence: TGTGCCAGCAGTGACGGACAGGGGAACACTGAAGCTTTCTTT. As protein: CASSDGQGNTEAFF.

This clonotype was seen more than once but under ten times. This chain connects TRBV5-1 to TRBJ2-3; 13 positions match TRBD2. Trimming removed 0 bases from V and 2 bases from J; junction bases left unmatched: 3. This CDR3 comprises 17 residues. Per germline, CDR1 SGHRS and CDR2 YFSETQ. CDR3 in DNA: TGCGCCAGCAGCTTGGAACTAGCGGGAGGGCCCACAGATACGCAGTATTTT. This encodes CASSLELAGGPTDTQYF.

At least ten counts were recorded for this clonotype. The chain employs TRBV12-3 or TRBV12-4 and TRBJ2-2; D possibly corresponds to TRBD1 (6 bases). Between the trimmed V and J ends, which lost 6 bases and 0 bases, there was a span of 14 bases. This CDR3 comprises 16 residues. The CDR3 sequence is CASRSTGLANTGELFF. The CDR3 coding sequence is TGTGCCAGCAGGTCCACAGGGCTCGCGAACACCGGGGAGCTGTTTTTT.

The CDR3 protein is CASSPRGTGPYEQYV. CDR3 nucleotide sequence: TGTGCCAGCAGCCCAAGGGGGACAGGGCCCTACGAGCAGTACGTC. V is TRBV11-2 and J is TRBJ2-7, with 9 bases identical to TRBD1. The J segment lost 2 bases and the V segment lost 5 bases, leaving 7 bases of the junction unmatched. Per the germline V gene, CDR1 is SGHAT and CDR2 is FQNNGV. This CDR3 comprises 15 residues.

The table lists this clonotype with a few counts. CDR3 sequence reads: CASSLYRGPNYEQYF. Written as DNA, the CDR3 is TGTGCCAGCAGCTTATACAGGGGACCAAACTACGAGCAGTACTTC. The chain couples TRBV7-9 to TRBJ2-7; 7 bases fit TRBD1. The length of the CDR3 is 15 residues. From germline, CDR1 is SEHNR and CDR2 FQNEAQ (reference sequence). V was pared by 2 bases and J by 3 bases, with 7 bases of the junction left unmatched.